This T cell receptor beta chain was obtained from a study of T cell clonality in common variable immunodeficiency. Trimming left V 3 bases short and J 8 bases short, with 14 bases between. Germline values: CDR1 MDHEN, CDR2 SYDVKM. CDR3 size: 14 residues. This clone was seen many times. The read ends 3 residues before the CDR3 terminus; that terminus is restored from the germline J gene. Only in-frame clones appear in the TCRdb table, and some are missing; sequencing was by immunoSEQ multiplex PCR. The sample includes some 40,000 clones, none of them occurring once. The receptor was derived from a person aged 18 to 75 in good health. The chain joins TRBV28 to TRBJ2-4, with a possible D match to TRBD1 (6 bases). Sequences were obtained from peripheral blood mononuclear cells. The sequenced CDR3 bases are TGTGCCAGCAGTTTGGCTGGGACAACCTACATT. As protein: CASSLAGTTYI. The CDR3 in its entirety is CASSLAGTTYIQYF.